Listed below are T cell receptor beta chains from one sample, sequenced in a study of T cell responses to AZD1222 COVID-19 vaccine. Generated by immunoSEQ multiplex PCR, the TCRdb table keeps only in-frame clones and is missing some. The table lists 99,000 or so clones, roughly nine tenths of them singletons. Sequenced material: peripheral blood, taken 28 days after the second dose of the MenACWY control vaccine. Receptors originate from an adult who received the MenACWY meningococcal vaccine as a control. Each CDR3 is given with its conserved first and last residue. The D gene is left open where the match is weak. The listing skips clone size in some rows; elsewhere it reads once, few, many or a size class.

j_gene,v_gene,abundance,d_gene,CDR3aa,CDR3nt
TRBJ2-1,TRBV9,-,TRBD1,CASSSGGLGEQFF,TGTGCCAGCAGCTCAGGGGGCCTAGGTGAGCAGTTCTTC
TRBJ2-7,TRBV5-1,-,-,CASSLGGEIYEQYF,TGCGCCAGCAGCTTGGGTGGGGAAATCTACGAGCAGTACTTC
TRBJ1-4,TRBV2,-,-,CASSDSGARGEKLFF,TGTGCCAGCAGTGACTCGGGCGCACGGGGTGAAAAACTGTTTTTT
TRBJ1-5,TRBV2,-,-,CASRGGDQPQHF,TGTGCCAGCAGAGGGGGGGACCAGCCCCAGCATTTT
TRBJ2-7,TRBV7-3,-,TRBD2,CASSPRGGGASYEQYF,TGTGCCAGCAGCCCCAGAGGCGGGGGGGCCTCCTACGAGCAGTACTTC
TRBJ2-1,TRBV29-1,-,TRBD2,CSVEDGRRGAYNEQFF,TGCAGCGTTGAAGACGGGAGGCGGGGGGCCTACAATGAGCAGTTCTTC
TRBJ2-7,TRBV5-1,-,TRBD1,CASSFEGASYEQYF,TGCGCCAGCAGCTTCGAGGGGGCATCCTACGAGCAGTACTTC
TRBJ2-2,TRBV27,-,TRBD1,CASSLRRNRDRGVGELFF,TGTGCCAGCAGTTTGCGGAGAAACCGGGACAGGGGTGTCGGGGAGCTGTTTTTT
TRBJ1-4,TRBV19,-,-,CASSSQPATNEKLFF,TGTGCCAGTAGTAGTCAGCCGGCAACTAATGAAAAACTGTTTTTT
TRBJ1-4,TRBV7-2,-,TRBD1,CASSLGDRRQEKLFF,TGTGCCAGCAGCTTAGGGGACAGGCGGCAGGAAAAACTGTTTTTT
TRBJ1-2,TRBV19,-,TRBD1,CASSLSTAGTGIGYTF,TGTGCCAGTAGTCTATCCACCGCCGGGACAGGGATCGGCTACACCTTC
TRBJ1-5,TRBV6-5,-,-,CASSQRRGSNQPQHF,TGTGCCAGCAGCCAAAGGCGGGGTAGCAATCAGCCCCAGCATTTT
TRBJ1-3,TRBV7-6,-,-,CASSWGGAEGNTIYF,TGTGCCAGCAGCTGGGGGGGGGCCGAAGGAAACACCATATATTTT
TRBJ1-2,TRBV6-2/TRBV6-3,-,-,CASSYSDSYGYTF,TGTGCCAGCAGTTACTCGGACTCCTATGGCTACACCTTC
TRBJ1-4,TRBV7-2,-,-,CASSPPGGRREKLFF,TGTGCCAGCAGCCCCCCGGGTGGCCGCCGAGAAAAACTGTTTTTT
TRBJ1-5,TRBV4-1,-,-,CASSQGTDSNQPQHF,TGCGCCAGCAGCCAGGGCACAGATAGCAATCAGCCCCAGCATTTT
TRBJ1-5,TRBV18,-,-,CASSPGANRNQPQHF,TGTGCCAGCTCGCCCGGGGCCAACCGCAATCAGCCCCAGCATTTT
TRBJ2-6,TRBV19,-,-,CASKDGSGANVLTF,TGTGCCAGTAAGGACGGCTCTGGGGCCAACGTCCTGACTTTC
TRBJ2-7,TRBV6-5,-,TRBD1,CASSYSSGTGEQYF,TGTGCCAGCAGTTACTCATCCGGGACAGGAGAGCAGTACTTC
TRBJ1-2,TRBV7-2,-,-,CASSPEEQTYYGYTF,TGTGCCAGCAGCCCCGAAGAACAGACCTACTATGGCTACACCTTC
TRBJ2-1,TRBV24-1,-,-,CATSDPTVGGPYNEQFF,TGTGCCACCAGTGATCCGACCGTCGGGGGACCTTACAATGAGCAGTTCTTC
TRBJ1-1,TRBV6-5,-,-,CASSYNWGEGVETFF,TGTGCCAGCAGTTACAATTGGGGGGAGGGTGTGGAAACTTTCTTT
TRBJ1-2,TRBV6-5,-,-,CASSPRIVGDGYTF,TGTGCCAGCAGCCCCCGGATCGTGGGGGATGGCTACACCTTC
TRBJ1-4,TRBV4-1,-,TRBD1,CASSHVRQGNEKLFF,TGCGCCAGCAGCCACGTCAGACAGGGGAATGAAAAACTGTTTTTT
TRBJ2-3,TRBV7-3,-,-,CASSLVGPKDTQYF,TGTGCCAGCAGCTTAGTGGGACCTAAGGATACGCAGTATTTT
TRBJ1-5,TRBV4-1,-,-,CASSQDLGTRAQHF,TGCGCCAGCAGCCAAGATTTGGGCACGAGGGCCCAGCATTTT
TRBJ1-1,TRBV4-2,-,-,CASSQDRENTEAFF,TGTGCCAGCAGCCAGGACCGGGAGAACACTGAAGCTTTCTTT
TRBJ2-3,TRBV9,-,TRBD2,CASTATSGGADTQYF,TGTGCCAGCACGGCCACTAGCGGGGGGGCGGATACGCAGTATTTT
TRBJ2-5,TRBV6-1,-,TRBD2,CASSGSLAGVRETQYF,TGTGCCAGCAGTGGTTCCCTAGCGGGGGTTCGGGAGACCCAGTACTTC
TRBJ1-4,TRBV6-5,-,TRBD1,CASSWTGDIEKLFF,TGTGCCAGCAGCTGGACAGGGGATATTGAAAAACTGTTTTTT
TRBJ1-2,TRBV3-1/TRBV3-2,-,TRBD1,CASSHRGQAGYGYTF,TGTGCCAGCAGCCACCGAGGACAGGCTGGGTATGGCTACACCTTC
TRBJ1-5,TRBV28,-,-,CATQTGPSNQPQHF,TGTGCCACTCAGACAGGACCTAGCAATCAGCCCCAGCATTTT
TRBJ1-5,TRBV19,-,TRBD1,CASSPRQGALEGPQHF,TGTGCCAGTAGTCCGAGACAGGGGGCCCTCGAGGGGCCCCAGCATTTT
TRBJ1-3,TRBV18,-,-,CASSPGDSGNTIYF,TGTGCCAGCTCACCAGGGGACTCTGGAAACACCATATATTTT
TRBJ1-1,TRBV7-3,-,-,CASSTNWGAEAFF,TGTGCCAGCAGCACCAACTGGGGGGCTGAAGCTTTCTTT
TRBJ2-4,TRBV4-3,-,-,CASSQDTGSGPLYDKNIQYF,TGCGCCAGCAGCCAAGATACCGGGTCAGGGCCCCTTTATGACAAAAACATTCAGTACTTC
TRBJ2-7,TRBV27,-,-,CASSFGSSNRPYEQYF,TGTGCCAGCAGTTTTGGGTCCAGTAACCGGCCCTACGAGCAGTACTTC
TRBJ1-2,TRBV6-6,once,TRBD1,CASSYSGDRRYGYTF,TGTGCCAGCAGTTACTCGGGGGACAGGAGGTATGGCTACACCTTC
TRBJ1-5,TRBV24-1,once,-,CATSDSGKSSNQPQHF,TGTGCCACCAGTGATTCGGGGAAATCCAGCAATCAGCCCCAGCATTTT
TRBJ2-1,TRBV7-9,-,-,CASSLAPGQYNDEQFF,TGTGCCAGCAGCTTAGCGCCTGGACAGTACAACGATGAGCAGTTCTTC